This TCR beta chain comes out of a study of shared clonotypes between healthy human individuals (TCRdb year 2020). Regarding the research as a whole: The cohort comprised two women and a few men aged 18 to 49 years. Per donor, three plates each were used for CD4 naive and CD4 memory, two for CD8 naive, and one for CD8 memory. To estimate repertoire size and how much clonotypes are shared between individuals, the study performed deep sequencing of blood TCR repertoires from roughly five healthy adults. Different laboratories and diverse techniques were used to prepare libraries and sequence TCR repertoires, to increase sequencing depth and limit assay-specific biases. Between about 0.8 and 9 billion PBMCs per donor were obtained by leukapheresis. What the work shows at the level of the full study, not this receptor alone: Naive subsets generally had larger estimated clonotype richness than memory subsets. Because the study included only a small number of donors, the genetic and exposure-history diversity represented was limited. Across a few donors, about 4.5% of naive CD4, roughly 3.3% of naive CD8, approximately 2.5% of memory CD4, and roughly 0.41% of memory CD8 clonotypes were shared. Based on pairwise subsampling, the degree of clonotype sharing among donors was expected to be affected by sequencing depth. Clonotypes shared by all four sorted-subset donors showed higher generation probabilities than non-shared clonotypes. Sampling was restricted to blood, and TCR repertoires in tissues likely differ from the TCR repertoires found in blood. Rarefaction of sorted-subset datasets indicated incomplete sequencing despite the large sequencing depth.

Including cysteine and phenylalanine, the CDR3 has 13 amino acids. The CDR3 DNA has 39 bases and is translated from base 1. From a lookup of the germline V gene, CDR1 and CDR2 are SGHTA and FQGNSA. V is cut by 3 bases and J by 3 bases, and the space between the germline ends is 6 bases. The donors were healthy, HIV-negative adults with no recently reported acute infections or vaccinations. Every donor was a Caucasian adult residing in Nashville, Tennessee, USA. CD4+ T cells were enriched by magnetic negative selection, after which naive cells were positively selected on CD45RA and the negative fraction was taken as the memory subset. Blood was collected by leukapheresis, and PBMCs were isolated by Ficoll-Histopaque density gradient centrifugation and then cryopreserved in liquid nitrogen vapor phase. Analytical flow cytometry was used to check the purity and quantity of each magnetically sorted T cell population. Genomic DNA was isolated from every sorted fraction and measured by UV absorbance on a Nanodrop 2000c.

Using the deep immunoSEQ assay, multiplex PCR amplified TCR CDR3 regions from genomic DNA. Extracted genomic DNA from each cell subset was spread evenly across all wells of several immunoSEQ 96-well plates, with each plate serving as a replicate. Each replicate PCR for sorted subsets received approximately 200 ng genomic DNA, equal to about 30,000 T cell genomes. Purified libraries were quantified with a Qubit 3.0 fluorometer, sized on a Bioanalyzer 2100, and re-quantified with the KAPA Library Quantification kit. A separate single-read 150-cycle Illumina NextSeq 550 flow cell was used to sequence each immunoSEQ 96-well plate. The authors' analysis ran thus. Because only junctional sequences without quality scores were contained in the immunoSEQ output, filtering matching that applied to full-length reads could not be performed. To assign V/J genes and CDR3, sequences were annotated against IMGT germline references using PyIR, a Python wrapper for IgBLAST v1.9. Reads were removed for weak V/J assignments (E-value above 1e-6), missing CDR3, stop codons, out-of-frame junctions, or ambiguous translated residues. V3J clonotypes were defined by identical inferred V gene, J gene, and CDR3 amino acid sequence. To compute the percentage overlap between repertoires, the number of shared unique clonotypes was divided by the size of the smaller repertoire. Three approaches were used to assess repertoire richness: RTK rarefaction, the Chao1 estimator, and Recon v2.1 estimates of unobserved clonotypes. Generation probabilities for all TCRbeta clonotypes obtained by the gDNA method from a handful of donors were computed using OLGA. Drawn from immuneACCESS, this table holds only the in-frame rearrangements with V and J called that TCRdb kept. Clones are partly lost; checked studies trace under half to an unresolved V gene and leave the rest unexplained. D and trimming come from the DNA, and the V and J calls and clone size come from that table. Here the sample has under 600,000 clones; around 97% occur a single time. The ten largest account for approximately 0.057% of the sample.

Comments on this clone: What antigen it recognizes has not been identified. No base quality values were provided; no much bigger clone lies one nucleotide off.

This sequence originates from a young woman in good health. Sequencing was performed on naive CD4+ T cells sorted from blood. Reading the label with the study, this specimen's cell subset or site is: CD45RA+ positively selected. This chain is built from TRBV7-2 and TRBJ1-5, with no reliable assignment of the D segment. The CDR3 region has the sequence CASSFGPNQPQHF. The DNA sequence is as follows: TGTGCCAGCAGCTTTGGCCCCAATCAGCCCCAGCATTTT.